These 3 T cell receptor beta chains were sequenced from one sample in a study of chemoradiotherapy in HPV16-positive cancers. Data came from immunoSEQ multiplex PCR; TCRdb stores just in-frame clones and leaves some out. This sample has 20,000 to 25,000 clones, with approximately 95% found just once. Sampling was performed from a patient who underwent chemoradiotherapy. The receptors were gathered from a human donor with HPV-associated anogenital cancer.

The chain joins TRBV2 to TRBJ2-7; D might be TRBD1 (6 bases). The CDR3 totals 13 residues. The V gene lost 8 bases and the J gene lost 0 bases, with 11 bases spanning the gap. CDR1 is SNHLY, CDR2 FYNNEI, per germline. The CDR3 spells CASLRQDSYEQYF. The CDR3 nucleotides are TGTGCCAGCTTAAGACAGGACTCCTACGAGCAGTACTTC.

The chain couples TRBV5-1 to TRBJ1-6, with D perhaps TRBD1 (5 bases). The CDR3 runs 16 residues. V shed 3 bases and J shed 0 bases, with 10 bases lying between them. The germline V gene encodes CDR1 SGHRS and CDR2 YFSETQ. In DNA form, the CDR3 reads TGCGCCAGCAGCTGGGGACCTAGCTCCTATAATTCACCCCTCCACTTT. The encoded protein is CASSWGPSSYNSPLHF.

V usage is TRBV7-3 and J usage is TRBJ1-1, with unresolved D. Trimming shortened V by 5 bases and J by 1 base, and 8 bases separated the two germline ends. This CDR3 has 13 residues. Germline V gives CDR1 SGHTA, CDR2 FQGTGA. The CDR3 spells CASSGARNTEAFF. The CDR3 nucleotides are TGTGCCAGCAGCGGCGCGCGGAACACTGAAGCTTTCTTT.